The 10 T cell receptor beta chains given below trace back to one sample, sequenced in a study of blood T cell repertoires in COVID-19. Assay: immunoSEQ multiplex PCR; the TCRdb copy retains only in-frame clones and omits some. The table has about 190,000 clones, roughly 73% seen once. Sequences were obtained from peripheral blood. All receptors come from a woman at least 80 years old with active or convalescent COVID-19.

The chain links TRBV18 to TRBJ2-1; D not resolved. CDR3 length: 15 residues. Per the germline V gene, CDR1 is KGHSH and CDR2 is LQKENI. The ends were cut back, 1 base at V and 0 bases at J, with 7 bases in the middle. The DNA of the CDR3 is TGTGCCAGCTCACCACTCTCCGGCTCCTACAATGAGCAGTTCTTC. The encoded protein is CASSPLSGSYNEQFF.

The chain is built from TRBV2 and TRBJ2-6; TRBD1 might be the D (6 bases). V was pared by 5 bases and J by 3 bases, with 8 bases between. The CDR3 runs 14 residues. Germline V gene data show CDR1 as SNHLY and CDR2 as FYNNEI. The CDR3, as DNA: TGTGCCAGCAGTTCAGGGGATGGGGCCAACGTCCTGACTTTC. Translating gives CASSSGDGANVLTF.

The CDR3 DNA reads TGTGCCAGCAGTGGGAGGGCGGCTCCCTCCCGAGAAGAGACCCAGTACTTC. Amino acid sequence: CASSGRAAPSREETQYF. The V gene is TRBV5-4, the J gene TRBJ2-5, with TRBD2 identical over 7 bases. The CDR3 contains 17 residues. Germline CDR1 is SGHNT and CDR2 is YYREEE (reference sequence). The trim removed 5 bases at V and 3 bases at J, leaving 16 bases unmatched.

V and J are TRBV30 and TRBJ1-1; perhaps TRBD1 as D (5 bases). The V end was cut by 3 bases, the J end by 1 base, with 9 bases between. Germline CDR1 reads GTSNPN; CDR2 reads SVGIG (reference sequence). The CDR3 has 13 residues. Here the CDR3 DNA reads TGTGCCTGGAGAGGTAGGGGGAACACTGAAGCTTTCTTT. This codes for CAWRGRGNTEAFF.

The rearrangement links TRBV2 to TRBJ2-5, with 12 nucleotides matching TRBD2. The CDR3 spans 15 residues. V was clipped by 6 bases and J by 4 bases; unmatched bases: 6. Germline lookup yields CDR1 SNHLY and CDR2 FYNNEI. The CDR3 coding sequence is TGTGCCAGCAGGGCTAGCGGGGGGGGAGGAGAGACCCAGTACTTC. Translation gives CASRASGGGGETQYF. Full variable domain (rest looked up from reference TRBV2 and TRBJ2-5): EPEVTQTPSHQVTQMGQEVILRCVPISNHLYFYWYRQILGQKVEFLVSFYNNEISEKSEIFDDQFSVERPDGSNFTLKIRSTKLEDSAMYFCASRASGGGGETQYFGPGTRLLVL.

The chain combines TRBV2 with TRBJ1-5, with 9 bases matching TRBD1. The CDR3 spans 13 residues. Germline assignment: CDR1 SNHLY and CDR2 FYNNEI. With 8 bases clipped from V and 6 bases from J, the junction kept 5 bases outside the gene matches. DNA of the CDR3: TGTGCCAGCGTACAGGGGGCCGGTCAGCCCCAGCATTTT. This sequence encodes CASVQGAGQPQHF.

V and J are TRBV7-2 and TRBJ1-2; TRBD1 aligns across 9 bases. With 1 base clipped from V and 6 bases from J, the junction kept 9 bases outside the gene matches. There are 16 residues in the CDR3. Germline CDR1 is SGHTA and CDR2 is FQGNSA. CDR3 region: CASSLGGQGGINGYTF. For the CDR3, the DNA is TGTGCCAGCAGCTTAGGGGGACAGGGAGGAATAAATGGCTACACCTTC.

The V gene is TRBV4-3, the J gene TRBJ2-7; D not resolved. Trimming stripped 1 base from V and 6 bases from J, with 10 bases between. The CDR3 covers 13 residues. Germline CDR1 and CDR2: LGHNA and YSLEER. The CDR3 reads CASSQAVWSEQYF. For the CDR3, the DNA is TGCGCCAGCAGCCAAGCTGTTTGGAGCGAGCAGTACTTC.

The chain couples TRBV10-3 to TRBJ1-2, with D tentatively TRBD1 (6 bases). V was clipped by 7 bases and J by 2 bases, with 14 bases between them. The CDR3 has 14 amino acids. Germline V lookup: CDR1 ENHRY, CDR2 SYGVKD. The CDR3 nucleotides are TGTGCCATCAAAGGGTGGGACACAAACTATGGCTACACCTTC. Encoded protein: CAIKGWDTNYGYTF.

The chain is built from TRBV19 and TRBJ2-7; D possibly corresponds to TRBD2 (5 bases). CDR1 is LNHDA, CDR2 SQIVND, per germline (reference sequence). The CDR3 loop spans 14 amino acids. V dropped 3 bases and J dropped 3 bases, with 12 bases sitting between them. CDR3: CASSIRLAVYEQYF. The CDR3 DNA reads TGTGCCAGTAGTATTCGTCTAGCCGTCTACGAGCAGTACTTC. The whole variable domain, filled in from reference TRBV19 and TRBJ2-7, reads DGGITQSPKYLFRKEGQNVTLSCEQNLNHDAMYWYRQDPGQGLRLIYYSQIVNDFQKGDIAEGYSVSREKKESFPLTVTSAQKNPTAFYLCASSIRLAVYEQYFGPGTRLTVT.